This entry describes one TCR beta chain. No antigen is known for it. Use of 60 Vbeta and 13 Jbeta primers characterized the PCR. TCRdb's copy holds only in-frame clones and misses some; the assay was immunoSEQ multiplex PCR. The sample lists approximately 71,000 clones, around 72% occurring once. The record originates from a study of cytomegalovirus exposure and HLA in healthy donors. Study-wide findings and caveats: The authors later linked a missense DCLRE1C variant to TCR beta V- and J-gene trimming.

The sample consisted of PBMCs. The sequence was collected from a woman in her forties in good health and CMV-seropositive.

The CDR3, as DNA: TGTGCCAGCAGCTTGAGTTTAGATACTGAAAAACTGTTTTTT. Translation: CASSLSLDTEKLFF. This chain joins TRBV5-4 and TRBJ1-4, with D hard to call. Germline CDR1 SGHNT, CDR2 YYREEE (reference sequence). CDR3 length: 14 amino acids. V was cut by 1 base and J by 7 bases, with 11 bases left in between. The variable domain in full, completed from reference TRBV5-4 and TRBJ1-4, reads ETGVTQSPTHLIKTRGQQVTLRCSSQSGHNTVSWYQQALGQGPQFIFQYYREEENGRGNFPPRFSGLQFPNYSSELNVNALELDDSALYLCASSLSLDTEKLFFGSGTQLSVL.